This TCR beta chain came from a study of T cells in Graves' hyperthyroidism and ophthalmopathy. Researchers amplified the TCR beta CDR3 regions from RNA transcripts. HTBI primers drove first-round RT-PCR of the TCR CDR3. A single record per CDR3 protein comes from TCRdb applying MiXCR to the multiplex PCR reads. The table has about 570,000 distinct CDR3 sequences, roughly 50% seen once. Study-wide results and limits: The model predicted ophthalmopathy a median around six months before onset. Most expanded thyroid clonotypes above 0.001 also appeared in blood. A model built on 13 V-J features separated ophthalmopathy from stable hyperthyroidism.

This clonotype was detected a few times. Its specificity is unknown. Germline V gene data show CDR1 as SGHTA and CDR2 as FQGNSA. The CDR3 consists of 16 residues. V shed 0 bases, J shed 8 bases, and the junction held 10 bases outside the gene matches. The rearrangement links TRBV7-2 to TRBJ1-1, with 9 bases fitting TRBD1. This TCR derives from an adult woman with Graves' disease, either hyperthyroidism or ophthalmopathy (not recorded which). The source material was peripheral blood or thyroid tissue (not recorded which). CDR3 amino acids: CASSLAFLGQGIEAFF. The CDR3 DNA is TGTGCCAGCAGCTTAGCATTCCTAGGACAGGGGATCGAAGCTTTCTTT. The full variable domain, its missing parts supplied by reference TRBV7-2 and TRBJ1-1, is GAGVSQSPSNKVTEKGKDVELRCDPISGHTALYWYRQSLGQGLEFLIYFQGNSAPDKSGLPSDRFSAERTGGSVSTLTIQRTQQEDSAVYLCASSLAFLGQGIEAFFGQGTRLTVV.